This T cell receptor beta chain stems from a study of blood T cell repertoires in COVID-19. Study in general: In each case, the material was cDNA or gDNA derived from T cells, B-cell-depleted T cells, or PBMCs.

Assay: immunoSEQ multiplex PCR; the TCRdb copy retains only in-frame clones and omits some. Altogether 300,000 or so clones are present, around 85% being singletons, with the ten largest covering around 4%. The sequencing input was peripheral blood. The clonotype comes from a woman aged 50 to 60 with active or convalescent COVID-19.

The CDR3 spells CASSPPGLAHTGELFF. CDR3 sequence (DNA): TGTGCCAGCAGCCCCCCGGGACTAGCCCACACCGGGGAGCTGTTTTTT. The V and J genes are TRBV5-4 and TRBJ2-2; 9 bases are a match to TRBD2. V dropped 4 bases and J dropped 3; count of bases not matched to a gene: 7. The CDR3 covers 16 residues. Germline assignment: CDR1 SGHNT and CDR2 YYREEE (reference sequence).